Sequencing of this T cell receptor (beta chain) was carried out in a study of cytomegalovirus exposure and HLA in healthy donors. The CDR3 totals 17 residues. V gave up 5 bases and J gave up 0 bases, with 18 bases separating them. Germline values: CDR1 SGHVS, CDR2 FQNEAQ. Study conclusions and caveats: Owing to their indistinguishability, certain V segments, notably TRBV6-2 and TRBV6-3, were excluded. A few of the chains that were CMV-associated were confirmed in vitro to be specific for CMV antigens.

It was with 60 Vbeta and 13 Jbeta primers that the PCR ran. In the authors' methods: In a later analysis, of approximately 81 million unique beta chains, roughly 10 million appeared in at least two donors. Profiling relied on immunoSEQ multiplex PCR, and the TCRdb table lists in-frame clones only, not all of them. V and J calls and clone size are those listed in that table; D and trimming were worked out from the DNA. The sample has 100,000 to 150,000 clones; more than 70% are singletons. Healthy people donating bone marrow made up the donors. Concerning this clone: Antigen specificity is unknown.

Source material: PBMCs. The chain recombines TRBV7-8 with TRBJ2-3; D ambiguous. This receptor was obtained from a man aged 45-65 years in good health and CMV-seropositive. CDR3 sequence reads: CASSPTRRHLSTDTQYF. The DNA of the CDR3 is TGTGCCAGCAGCCCTACCCGGCGACACCTAAGCACAGATACGCAGTATTTT.